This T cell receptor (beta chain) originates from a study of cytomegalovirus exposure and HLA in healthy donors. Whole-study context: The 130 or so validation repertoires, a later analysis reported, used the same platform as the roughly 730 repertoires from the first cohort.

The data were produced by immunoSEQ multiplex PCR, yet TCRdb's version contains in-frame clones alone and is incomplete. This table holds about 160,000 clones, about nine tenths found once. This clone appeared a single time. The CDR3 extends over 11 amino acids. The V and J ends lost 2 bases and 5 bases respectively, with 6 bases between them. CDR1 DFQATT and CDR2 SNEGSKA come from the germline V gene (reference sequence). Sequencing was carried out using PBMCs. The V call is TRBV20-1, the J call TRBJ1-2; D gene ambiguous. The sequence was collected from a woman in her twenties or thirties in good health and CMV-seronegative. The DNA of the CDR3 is TGCAGTGCTAGATTGGGATATGGCTACACCTTC. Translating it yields CSARLGYGYTF.